The source of this T cell receptor (beta chain) is a study of T-cell memory formation after mild COVID-19 (dated by TCRdb to the early 2020s). The study in broad terms: Most TCR sequence clusters were specific to one of the two donors. In a couple of donors, T-cell clones that expanded and contracted after mild COVID-19 were tracked by sequencing TCRalpha and TCRbeta repertoires over time. Two young, previously healthy adult volunteers, one female and one male, were included in the cohort.

Ficoll-Paque density gradient centrifugation was the method used to isolate PBMCs. From the cysteine through the phenylalanine, the CDR3 covers 15 amino acids. The CDR3 DNA has 45 bases and is translated from base 1. V drops 4 bases and J drops 4 bases, leaving 19 bases in between. The germline V gene encodes CDR1 DFQATT and CDR2 SNEGSKA (reference sequence). The listed sequencing device is Illumina NovaSeq 6000. TCRalpha and TCRbeta cDNA libraries were constructed by 5'RACE with constant-segment primers, with sample barcodes and unique molecular identifiers being introduced. Trizol reagent was used to extract RNA from every sample. Library amplification was performed in two PCR steps, and a second sample barcode and Illumina TruSeq adapters were introduced in the second step. Libraries were sequenced on an Illumina NovaSeq with 2 x 150 bp paired-end reads. From the authors' description of their analysis: With migec v1.2.7, reads were demultiplexed and then collapsed into UMI-guided consensus sequences. Using mixcr v2.1.11, UMI consensuses were aligned to TRA and TRB V and J templates and then assembled into clonotypes. Clonotypes were classified as expanded or contracted when called significant by both edgeR and NoisET, with noise models trained on biological replicates. For edgeR calls, a false discovery rate-adjusted p below 0.01 and a log2 fold-change threshold of 1 were applied. As an exploratory analysis of dynamics, PCA with hierarchical clustering was applied to max-normalized trajectories of the 1000 most abundant clonotypes. Each responding clone was given a CD4 or CD8 phenotype based on the CD4+ and CD8+ repertoires, which had been sequenced separately. Clones were called with MiXCR by TCRdb after fastp trimmed the public reads at Q25, and only in-frame beta chains were retained. CDR3 protein duplicates are merged, each entry listing the most common genes and DNA. These V and J calls originate from TCRdb's pipeline instead of the authors' own analysis. The sample contains roughly 450,000 distinct CDR3 sequences, around a sixth of them found a single time. The ten most abundant clones make up 10% to 15% of the sample.

A note on this clonotype: Its antigen remains unidentified. Per-base quality was not reported, and no clone a single base away is much larger than it.

Overall results and qualifications from the work: Some responding clones were detected in pre-infection memory, which suggested that pre-existing cross-reactive memory T cells had joined the SARS-CoV-2 response. Contracting CD4+ clones turned up mainly in the CM and EM memory subsets, whereas EMRA was where CD8+ clones were enriched. Only a couple of mild cases were covered by the study, and larger cohorts that include severe cases with pre-infection samples were considered necessary. Clones contracting from day 15 to 85 had balanced CD4/CD8 phenotypes, while a second wave expanding from day 15 to 37 was biased towards CD4+. Whether the second-wave clones peaking on day 37 were SARS-CoV-2 specific was not confirmed.

The rearrangement combines TRBV20-1 with TRBJ1-1, with a weak D call of TRBD1 (6 bases match). The TCR was taken from an adult woman who had mild COVID-19 (a few samples of this study predate the infection). The sample titles of this study are shuffled in the database, so cell type and time point are left out; the donor was told from shared clones. Sequenced sample: PBMCs or a T cell subset sorted from them (not recorded which). Here is the DNA: TGCAGTGCTACAGGACGGGAGTTCAGGGGCACTGAAGCTTTCTTT. Its protein product is CSATGREFRGTEAFF.